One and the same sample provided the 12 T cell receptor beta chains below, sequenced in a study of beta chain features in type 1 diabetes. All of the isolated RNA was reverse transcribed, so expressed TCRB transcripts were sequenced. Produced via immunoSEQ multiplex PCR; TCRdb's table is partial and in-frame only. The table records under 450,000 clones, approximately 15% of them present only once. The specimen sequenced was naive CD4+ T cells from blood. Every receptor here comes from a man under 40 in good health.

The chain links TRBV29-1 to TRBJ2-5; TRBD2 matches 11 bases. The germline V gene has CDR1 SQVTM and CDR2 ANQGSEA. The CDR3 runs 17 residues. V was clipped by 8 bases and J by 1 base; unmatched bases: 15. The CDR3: CSFSSRVAGGPQETQYF. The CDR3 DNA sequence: TGCAGCTTTTCTTCGCGAGTAGCGGGAGGGCCCCAAGAGACCCAGTACTTC.

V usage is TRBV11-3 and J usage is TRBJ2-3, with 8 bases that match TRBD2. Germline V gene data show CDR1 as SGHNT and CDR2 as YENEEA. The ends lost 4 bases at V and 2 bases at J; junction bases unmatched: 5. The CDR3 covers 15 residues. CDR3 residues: CASSSRTSHTDTQYF. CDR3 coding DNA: TGTGCCAGCAGCTCCAGGACTAGCCACACAGATACGCAGTATTTT.

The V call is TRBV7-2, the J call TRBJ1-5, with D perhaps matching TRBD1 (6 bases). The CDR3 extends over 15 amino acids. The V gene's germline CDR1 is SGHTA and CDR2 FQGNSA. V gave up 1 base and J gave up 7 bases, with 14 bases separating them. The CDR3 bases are TGTGCCAGCAGCTTAGTTGGGGGCGCTAACCAGCCCCAGCATTTT. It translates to CASSLVGGANQPQHF. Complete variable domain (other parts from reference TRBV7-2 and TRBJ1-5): GAGVSQSPSNKVTEKGKDVELRCDPISGHTALYWYRQSLGQGLEFLIYFQGNSAPDKSGLPSDRFSAERTGGSVSTLTIQRTQQEDSAVYLCASSLVGGANQPQHFGDGTRLSIL.

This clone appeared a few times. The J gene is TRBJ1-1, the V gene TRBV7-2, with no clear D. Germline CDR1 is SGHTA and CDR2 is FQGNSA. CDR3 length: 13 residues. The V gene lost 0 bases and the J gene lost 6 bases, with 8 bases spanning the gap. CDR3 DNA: TGTGCCAGCAGCTTAGCTGGGCTTTCTGAAGCTTTCTTT. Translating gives CASSLAGLSEAFF. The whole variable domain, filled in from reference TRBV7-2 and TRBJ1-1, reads GAGVSQSPSNKVTEKGKDVELRCDPISGHTALYWYRQSLGQGLEFLIYFQGNSAPDKSGLPSDRFSAERTGGSVSTLTIQRTQQEDSAVYLCASSLAGLSEAFFGQGTRLTVV.

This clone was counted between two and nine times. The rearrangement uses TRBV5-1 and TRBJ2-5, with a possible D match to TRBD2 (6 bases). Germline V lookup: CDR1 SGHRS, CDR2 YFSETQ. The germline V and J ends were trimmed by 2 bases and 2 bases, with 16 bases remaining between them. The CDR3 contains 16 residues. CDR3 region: CASSFTRGSLQETQYF. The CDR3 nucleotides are TGCGCCAGCAGCTTCACACGGGGGTCATTGCAAGAGACCCAGTACTTC.

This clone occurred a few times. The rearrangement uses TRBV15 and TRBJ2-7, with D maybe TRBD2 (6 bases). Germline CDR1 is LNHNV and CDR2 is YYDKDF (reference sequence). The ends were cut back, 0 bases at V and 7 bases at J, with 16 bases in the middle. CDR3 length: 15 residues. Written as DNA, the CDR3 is TGTGCCACCAGCAGAGATCTCAGGAGGGGTAATGAGCAGTACTTC. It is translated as CATSRDLRRGNEQYF.

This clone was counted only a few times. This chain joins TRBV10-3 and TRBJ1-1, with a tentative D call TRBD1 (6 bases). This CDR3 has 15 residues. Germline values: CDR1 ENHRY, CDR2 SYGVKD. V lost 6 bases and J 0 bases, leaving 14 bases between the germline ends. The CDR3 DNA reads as TGTGCCATCAGGGAAGGACAGCTAATGAACACTGAAGCTTTCTTT. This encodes CAIREGQLMNTEAFF.

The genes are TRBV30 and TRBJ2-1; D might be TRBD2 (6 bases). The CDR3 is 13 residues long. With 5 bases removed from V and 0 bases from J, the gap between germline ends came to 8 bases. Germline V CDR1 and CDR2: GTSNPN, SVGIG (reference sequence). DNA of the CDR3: TGTGCCTGGTGTAGCGGCTCCTACAATGAGCAGTTCTTC. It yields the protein CAWCSGSYNEQFF.

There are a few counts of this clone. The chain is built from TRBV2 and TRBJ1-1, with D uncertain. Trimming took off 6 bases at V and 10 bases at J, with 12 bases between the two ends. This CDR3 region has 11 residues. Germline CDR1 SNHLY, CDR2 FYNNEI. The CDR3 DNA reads TGTGCCAGCAGGAGGGCCCCCCGAGCTTTCTTT. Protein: CASRRAPRAFF.

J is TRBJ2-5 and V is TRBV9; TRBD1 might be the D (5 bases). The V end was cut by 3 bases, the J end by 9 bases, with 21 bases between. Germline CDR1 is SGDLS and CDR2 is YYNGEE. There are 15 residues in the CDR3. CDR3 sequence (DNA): TGTGCCAGCAGCGCTTCGAGGACATTTGAGGCGGCCCAGTACTTC. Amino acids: CASSASRTFEAAQYF.

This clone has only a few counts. The DNA of the CDR3 is TGTGCCAGCAGCCTGAGCGGGAGACTTCAAAAGGACGCCTACGAGCAGTACGTC. As protein: CASSLSGRLQKDAYEQYV. V usage is TRBV11-3 and J usage is TRBJ2-7; 8 positions match TRBD2. V shed 5 bases, J shed 2 bases, and the junction held 17 bases outside the gene matches. Germline lookup yields CDR1 SGHNT and CDR2 YENEEA. The CDR3 length is 18 residues.

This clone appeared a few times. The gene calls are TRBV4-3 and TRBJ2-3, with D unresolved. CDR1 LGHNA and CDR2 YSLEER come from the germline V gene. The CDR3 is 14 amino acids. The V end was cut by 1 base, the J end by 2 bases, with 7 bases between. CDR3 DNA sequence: TGCGCCAGCAGCCAAGCGTCGGACACAGATACGCAGTATTTT. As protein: CASSQASDTDTQYF.